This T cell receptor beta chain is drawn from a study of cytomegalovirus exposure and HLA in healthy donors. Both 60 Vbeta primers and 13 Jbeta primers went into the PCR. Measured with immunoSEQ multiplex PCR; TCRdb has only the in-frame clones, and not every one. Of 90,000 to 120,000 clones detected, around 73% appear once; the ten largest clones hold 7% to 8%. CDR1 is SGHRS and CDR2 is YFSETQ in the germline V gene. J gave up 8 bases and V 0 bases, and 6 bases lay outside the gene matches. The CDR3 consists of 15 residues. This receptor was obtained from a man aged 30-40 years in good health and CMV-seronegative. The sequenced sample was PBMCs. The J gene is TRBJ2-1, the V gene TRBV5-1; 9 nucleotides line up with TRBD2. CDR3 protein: CASSLAAGGLYEQFF. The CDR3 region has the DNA TGCGCCAGCAGCTTGGCGGCGGGGGGGCTTTATGAGCAGTTCTTC.